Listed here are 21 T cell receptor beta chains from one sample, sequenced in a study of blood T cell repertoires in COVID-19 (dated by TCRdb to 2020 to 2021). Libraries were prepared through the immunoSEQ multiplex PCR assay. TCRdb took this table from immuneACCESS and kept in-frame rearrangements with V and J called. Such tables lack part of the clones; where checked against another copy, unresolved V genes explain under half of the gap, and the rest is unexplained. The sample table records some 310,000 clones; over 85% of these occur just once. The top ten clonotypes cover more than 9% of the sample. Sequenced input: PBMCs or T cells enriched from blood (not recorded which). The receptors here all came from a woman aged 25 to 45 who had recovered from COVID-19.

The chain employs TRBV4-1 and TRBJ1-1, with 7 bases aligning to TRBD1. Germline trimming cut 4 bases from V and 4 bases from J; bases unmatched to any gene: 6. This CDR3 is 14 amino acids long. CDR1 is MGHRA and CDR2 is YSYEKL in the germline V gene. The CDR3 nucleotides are TGCGCCAGCAGCCGGGGGACAGCGCTCACTGAAGCTTTCTTT. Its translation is CASSRGTALTEAFF.

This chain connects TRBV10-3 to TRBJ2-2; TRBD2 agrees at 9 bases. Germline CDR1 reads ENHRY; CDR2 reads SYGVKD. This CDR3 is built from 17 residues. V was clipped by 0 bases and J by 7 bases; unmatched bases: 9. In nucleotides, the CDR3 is TGTGCCATCAGTGAGTCGAAGTCTAGCGGGATTGGCGGGGAGCTGTTTTTT. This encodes CAISESKSSGIGGELFF.

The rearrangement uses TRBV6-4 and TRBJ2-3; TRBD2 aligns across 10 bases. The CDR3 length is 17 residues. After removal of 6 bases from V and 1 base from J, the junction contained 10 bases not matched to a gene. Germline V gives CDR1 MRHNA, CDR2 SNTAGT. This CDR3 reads CASSQTRTSGGTDTQYF. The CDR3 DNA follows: TGTGCCAGCAGCCAGACTAGGACTAGCGGAGGCACAGATACGCAGTATTTT.

The CDR3 nucleotides read TGCGCCAGCAGCTTGTTTCAGGGGAGCACTGAAGCTTTCTTT. It encodes CASSLFQGSTEAFF. The chain joins TRBV5-1 to TRBJ1-1; D is perhaps TRBD1 (6 bases). Trimming removed 1 base from V and 4 bases from J, with 11 bases in between. The V gene's germline CDR1 is SGHRS and CDR2 YFSETQ. The CDR3 extends over 14 amino acids.

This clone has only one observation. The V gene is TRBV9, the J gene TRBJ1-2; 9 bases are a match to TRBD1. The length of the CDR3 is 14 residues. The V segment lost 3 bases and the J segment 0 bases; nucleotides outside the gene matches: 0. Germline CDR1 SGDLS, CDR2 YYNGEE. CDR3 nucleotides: TGTGCCAGCAGCGGACAGGGGGCTAACTATGGCTACACCTTC. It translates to CASSGQGANYGYTF.

CDR3 in DNA: TGTGCCAGCAGCTTCTTCGGGACAGGGAGGTCCGGAAACACCATATATTTT. This gives the protein CASSFFGTGRSGNTIYF. The gene calls are TRBV7-9 and TRBJ1-3; 9 bases line up with TRBD1. Germline V gene data show CDR1 as SEHNR and CDR2 as FQNEAQ (reference sequence). The CDR3 consists of 17 residues. The junction had 10 bases not matched to a gene; V was cut back by 3 bases and J by 4 bases.

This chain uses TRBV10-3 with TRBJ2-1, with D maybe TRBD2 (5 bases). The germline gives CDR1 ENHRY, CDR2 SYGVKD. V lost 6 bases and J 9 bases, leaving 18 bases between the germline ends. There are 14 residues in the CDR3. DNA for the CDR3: TGTGCCATCAGAGCGGTCCACCGCGAGGGTGAGCAGTTCTTC. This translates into CAIRAVHREGEQFF.

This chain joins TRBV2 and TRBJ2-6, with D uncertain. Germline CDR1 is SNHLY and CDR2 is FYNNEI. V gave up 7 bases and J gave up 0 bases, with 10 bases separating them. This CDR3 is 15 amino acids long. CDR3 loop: CASTGSYSGANVLTF. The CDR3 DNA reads TGTGCCAGCACCGGGTCTTACTCTGGGGCCAACGTCCTGACTTTC.

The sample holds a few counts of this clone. CDR3 amino acids: CASTHSGTGDEQYF. Here the CDR3 DNA reads TGCGCCAGCACCCATTCCGGGACAGGGGACGAGCAGTACTTC. The rearrangement links TRBV5-1 to TRBJ2-7; 10 bases fit TRBD1. V was clipped by 6 bases and J by 5 bases; unmatched bases: 8. Germline V lookup: CDR1 SGHRS, CDR2 YFSETQ. The CDR3 runs to 14 residues.

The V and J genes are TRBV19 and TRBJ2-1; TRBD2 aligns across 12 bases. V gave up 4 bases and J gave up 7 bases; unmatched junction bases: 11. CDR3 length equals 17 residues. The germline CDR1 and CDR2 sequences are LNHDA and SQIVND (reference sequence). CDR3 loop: CASSTLTGTSGRNEQFF. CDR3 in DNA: TGTGCCAGTAGTACCCTAACCGGGACTAGCGGGCGGAATGAGCAGTTCTTC.

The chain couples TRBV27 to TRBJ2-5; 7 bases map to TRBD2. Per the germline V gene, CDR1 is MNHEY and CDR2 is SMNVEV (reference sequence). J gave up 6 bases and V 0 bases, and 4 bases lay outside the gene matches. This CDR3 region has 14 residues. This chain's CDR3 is CASSLSGGRKTQYF. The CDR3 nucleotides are TGTGCCAGCAGTTTATCGGGAGGGCGGAAGACCCAGTACTTC.

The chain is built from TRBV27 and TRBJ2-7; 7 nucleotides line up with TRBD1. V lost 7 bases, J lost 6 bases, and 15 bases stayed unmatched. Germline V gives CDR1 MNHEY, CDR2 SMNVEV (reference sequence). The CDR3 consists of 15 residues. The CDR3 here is CASKERQGFTREQYF. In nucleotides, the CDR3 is TGTGCCAGCAAGGAGAGACAGGGTTTCACCCGCGAGCAGTACTTC.

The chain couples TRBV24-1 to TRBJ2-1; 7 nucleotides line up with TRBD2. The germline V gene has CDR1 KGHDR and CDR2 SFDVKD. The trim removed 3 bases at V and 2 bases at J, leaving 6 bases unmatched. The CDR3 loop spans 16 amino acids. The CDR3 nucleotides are TGTGCCACCAGTGATCCGGGGGAGGGAACCTACAATGAGCAGTTCTTC. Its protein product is CATSDPGEGTYNEQFF.

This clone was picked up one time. The CDR3 DNA follows: TGTGCCATCAGTGAGTCCCCAGGGGGGAACACTGAAGCTTTCTTT. The encoded protein is CAISESPGGNTEAFF. V usage is TRBV10-3 and J usage is TRBJ1-1, with 7 bases fitting TRBD1. The CDR3 contains 15 residues. Trimming removed 0 bases from V and 1 base from J; junction bases left unmatched: 2. CDR1 is ENHRY, CDR2 SYGVKD, per germline.

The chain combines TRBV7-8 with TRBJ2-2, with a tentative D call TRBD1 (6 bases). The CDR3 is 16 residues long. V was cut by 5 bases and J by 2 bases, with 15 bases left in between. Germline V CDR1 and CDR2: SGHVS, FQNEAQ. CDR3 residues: CASSPPRRGNTGELFF. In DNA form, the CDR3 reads TGTGCCAGCAGCCCCCCCCGCAGGGGAAACACCGGGGAGCTGTTTTTT.

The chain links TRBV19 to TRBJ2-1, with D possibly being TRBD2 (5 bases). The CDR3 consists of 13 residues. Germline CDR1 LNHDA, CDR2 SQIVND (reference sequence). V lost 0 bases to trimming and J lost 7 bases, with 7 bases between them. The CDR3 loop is CASSIDRENEQFF. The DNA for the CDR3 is TGTGCCAGTAGTATAGATCGGGAAAATGAGCAGTTCTTC. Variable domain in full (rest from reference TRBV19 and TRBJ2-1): DGGITQSPKYLFRKEGQNVTLSCEQNLNHDAMYWYRQDPGQGLRLIYYSQIVNDFQKGDIAEGYSVSREKKESFPLTVTSAQKNPTAFYLCASSIDRENEQFFGPGTRLTVL.

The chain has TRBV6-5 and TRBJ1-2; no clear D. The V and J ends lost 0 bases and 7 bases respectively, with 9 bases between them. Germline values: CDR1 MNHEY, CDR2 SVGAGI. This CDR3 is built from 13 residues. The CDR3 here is CASSYSGRVGYTF. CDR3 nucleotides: TGTGCCAGCAGTTACTCCGGCCGGGTTGGCTACACCTTC.

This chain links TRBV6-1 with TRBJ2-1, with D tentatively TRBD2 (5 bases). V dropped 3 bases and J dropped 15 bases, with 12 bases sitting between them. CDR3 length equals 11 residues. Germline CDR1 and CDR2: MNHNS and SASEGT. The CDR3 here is CASSDRLARFF. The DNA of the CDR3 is TGTGCCAGCAGTGATCGGTTAGCGCGGTTCTTC.

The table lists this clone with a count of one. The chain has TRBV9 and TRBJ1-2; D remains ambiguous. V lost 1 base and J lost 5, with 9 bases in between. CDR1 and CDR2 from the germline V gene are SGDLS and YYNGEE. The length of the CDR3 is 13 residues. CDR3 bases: TGTGCCAGCAGCGTAAGGGAGGAGTATGGCTACACCTTC. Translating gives CASSVREEYGYTF.

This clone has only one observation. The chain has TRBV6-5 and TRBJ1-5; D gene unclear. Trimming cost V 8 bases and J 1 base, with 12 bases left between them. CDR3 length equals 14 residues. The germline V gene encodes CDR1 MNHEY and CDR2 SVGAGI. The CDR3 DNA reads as TGTGCCAGCTCTGCGCGGGCAAGCAATCAGCCCCAGCATTTT. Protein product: CASSARASNQPQHF.

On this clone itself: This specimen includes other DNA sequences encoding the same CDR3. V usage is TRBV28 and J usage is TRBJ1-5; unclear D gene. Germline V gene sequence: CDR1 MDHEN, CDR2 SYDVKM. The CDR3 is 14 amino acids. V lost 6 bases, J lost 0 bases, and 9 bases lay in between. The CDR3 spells CASRLTYSNQPQHF. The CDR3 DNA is TGTGCCAGCAGACTAACTTATAGCAATCAGCCCCAGCATTTT.